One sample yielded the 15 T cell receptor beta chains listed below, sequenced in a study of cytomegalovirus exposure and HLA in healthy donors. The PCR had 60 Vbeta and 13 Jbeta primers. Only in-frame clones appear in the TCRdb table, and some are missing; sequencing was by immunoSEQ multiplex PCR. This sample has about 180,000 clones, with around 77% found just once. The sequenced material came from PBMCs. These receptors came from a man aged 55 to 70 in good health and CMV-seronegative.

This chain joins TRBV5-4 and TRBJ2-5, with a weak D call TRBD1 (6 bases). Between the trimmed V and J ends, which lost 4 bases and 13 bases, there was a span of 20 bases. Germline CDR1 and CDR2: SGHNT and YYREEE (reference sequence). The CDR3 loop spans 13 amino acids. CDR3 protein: CASSRGTGLDWYF. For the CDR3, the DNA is TGTGCCAGCAGCAGGGGAACAGGGCTTGATTGGTACTTC.

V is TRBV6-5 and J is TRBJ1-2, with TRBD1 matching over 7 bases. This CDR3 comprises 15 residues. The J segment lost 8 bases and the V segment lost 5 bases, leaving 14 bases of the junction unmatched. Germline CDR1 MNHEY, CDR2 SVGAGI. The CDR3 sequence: CASSRNRDSTSGYTF. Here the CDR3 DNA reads TGTGCCAGCAGTCGTAACCGGGACAGCACTTCGGGCTACACCTTC.

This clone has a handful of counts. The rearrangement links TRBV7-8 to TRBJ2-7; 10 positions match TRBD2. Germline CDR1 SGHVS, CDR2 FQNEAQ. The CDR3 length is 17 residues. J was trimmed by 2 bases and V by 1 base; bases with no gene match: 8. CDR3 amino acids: CASSLGTGAGGPYEQYF. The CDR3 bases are TGTGCCAGCAGCTTAGGAACCGGAGCGGGAGGGCCCTACGAGCAGTACTTC.

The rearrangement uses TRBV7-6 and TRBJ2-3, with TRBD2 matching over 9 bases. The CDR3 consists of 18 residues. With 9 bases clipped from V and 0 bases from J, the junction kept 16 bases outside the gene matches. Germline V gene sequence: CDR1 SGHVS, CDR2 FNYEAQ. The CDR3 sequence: CASRSGVAGVTSTDTQYF. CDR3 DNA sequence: TGTGCCAGTAGATCCGGGGTAGCGGGGGTTACTAGCACAGATACGCAGTATTTT.

CDR3 bases: TGTGCCAGTAGTAGACAGGGGAAATATGGCTACACCTTC. Its translation is CASSRQGKYGYTF. The chain is built from TRBV19 and TRBJ1-2, with 8 bases aligning to TRBD1. Germline CDR1 LNHDA, CDR2 SQIVND (reference sequence). The CDR3 covers 13 residues. V lost 4 bases and J lost 5; bases outside the gene matches: 3.

CDR3 coding DNA: TGTGCCAGCAGCCTCCGTTGGAGGGCGGCAGATACGCAGTATTTT. Amino acid sequence: CASSLRWRAADTQYF. The chain joins TRBV9 to TRBJ2-3; tentatively, D is TRBD2 (6 bases). V lost 4 bases, J lost 4 bases, and 16 bases lay in between. The CDR3 has 15 residues. Germline values: CDR1 SGDLS, CDR2 YYNGEE.

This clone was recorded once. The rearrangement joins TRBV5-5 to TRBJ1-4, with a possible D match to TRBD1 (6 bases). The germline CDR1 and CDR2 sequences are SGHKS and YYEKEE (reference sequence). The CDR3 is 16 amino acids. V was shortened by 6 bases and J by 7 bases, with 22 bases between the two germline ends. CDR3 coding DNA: TGTGCCAGCACCGCGACTAAAGGGGGGGCAATTGAAAAACTGTTTTTT. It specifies CASTATKGGAIEKLFF.

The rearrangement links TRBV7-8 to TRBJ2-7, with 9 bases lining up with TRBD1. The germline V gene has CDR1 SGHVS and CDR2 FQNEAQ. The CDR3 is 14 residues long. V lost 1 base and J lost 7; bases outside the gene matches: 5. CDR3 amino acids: CASSLVGQGREQYF. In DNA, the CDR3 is TGTGCCAGCAGCTTAGTAGGACAGGGGCGGGAGCAGTACTTC.

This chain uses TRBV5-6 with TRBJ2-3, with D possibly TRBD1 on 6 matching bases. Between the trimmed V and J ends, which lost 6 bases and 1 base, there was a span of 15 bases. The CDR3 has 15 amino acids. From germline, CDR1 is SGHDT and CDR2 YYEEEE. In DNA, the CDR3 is TGTGCCAGCACCATAACAGGGATAGGCACAGATACGCAGTATTTT. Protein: CASTITGIGTDTQYF.

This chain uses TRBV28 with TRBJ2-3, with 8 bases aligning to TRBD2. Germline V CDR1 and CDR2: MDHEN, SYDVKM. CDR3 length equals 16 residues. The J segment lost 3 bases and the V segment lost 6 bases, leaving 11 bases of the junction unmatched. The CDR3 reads CASRHRSGRSTDTQYF. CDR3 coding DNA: TGTGCCAGCAGACATAGAAGCGGGAGATCTACAGATACGCAGTATTTT.

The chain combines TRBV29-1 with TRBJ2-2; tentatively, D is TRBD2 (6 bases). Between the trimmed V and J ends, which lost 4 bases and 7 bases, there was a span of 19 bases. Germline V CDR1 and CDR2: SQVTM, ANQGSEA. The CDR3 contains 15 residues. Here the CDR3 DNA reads TGCAGCGTTGCCCTGGGACTGGCTGGGGTCGGGGAGCTGTTTTTT. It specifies CSVALGLAGVGELFF.

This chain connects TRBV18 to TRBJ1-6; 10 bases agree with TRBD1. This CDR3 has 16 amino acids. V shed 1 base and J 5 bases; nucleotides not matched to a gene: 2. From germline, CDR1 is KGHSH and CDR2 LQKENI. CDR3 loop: CASSPLDRGHNSPLHF. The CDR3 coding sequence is TGTGCCAGCTCACCACTTGACAGGGGGCATAATTCACCCCTCCACTTT.

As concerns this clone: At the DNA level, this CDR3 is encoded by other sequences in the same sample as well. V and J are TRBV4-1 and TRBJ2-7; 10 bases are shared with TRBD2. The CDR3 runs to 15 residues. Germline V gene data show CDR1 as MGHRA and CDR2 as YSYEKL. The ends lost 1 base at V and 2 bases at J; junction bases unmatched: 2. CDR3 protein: CASSQGLAGAYEQYF. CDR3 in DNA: TGCGCCAGCAGCCAAGGGCTAGCGGGGGCCTACGAGCAGTACTTC.

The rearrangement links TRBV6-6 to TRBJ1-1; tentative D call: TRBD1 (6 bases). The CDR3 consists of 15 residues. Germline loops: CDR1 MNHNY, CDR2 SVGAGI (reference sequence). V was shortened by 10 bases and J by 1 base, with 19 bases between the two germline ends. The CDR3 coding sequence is TGTGCCACCAGCGGACAGCACGAGGGGAACACTGAAGCTTTCTTT. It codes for CATSGQHEGNTEAFF.

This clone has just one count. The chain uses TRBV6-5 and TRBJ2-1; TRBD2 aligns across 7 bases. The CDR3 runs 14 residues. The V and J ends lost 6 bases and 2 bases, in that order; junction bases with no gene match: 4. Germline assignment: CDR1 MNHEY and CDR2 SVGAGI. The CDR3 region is CASRPSGAYNEQFF. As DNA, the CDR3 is TGTGCCAGCAGGCCTAGCGGAGCCTACAATGAGCAGTTCTTC.